These T cell receptor beta chains were read from a single sample in a study of T cells after yellow fever vaccination. Via MiXCR, TCRdb re-called the 5' RACE reads, giving one row per CDR3 protein. Among some 350,000 distinct CDR3 sequences, approximately 4% were seen once, and the ten largest hold around 24%. Sample: PBMCs, taken 5 days after the yellow fever booster vaccination. All receptors derive from a man between 18 and 29 years old who received the YFV17D yellow fever vaccine. Both conserved end residues are part of each CDR3. Each record gives: V gene, J gene, CDR3 length, CDR3 protein.

v_gene: TRBV20-1
j_gene: TRBJ1-2
len: 14
CDR3aa: CSATITPANYGYTF

v_gene: TRBV24-1
j_gene: TRBJ2-1
len: 15
CDR3aa: CATSDVGLVKDEQFF

v_gene: TRBV4-3
j_gene: TRBJ2-7
len: 14
CDR3aa: CASSMTSGGYEQYF

v_gene: TRBV7-9
j_gene: TRBJ1-4
len: 13
CDR3aa: CASSLDHNEKLFF

v_gene: TRBV9
j_gene: TRBJ2-2
len: 14
CDR3aa: CASSVRPSHGELFF

v_gene: TRBV7-2
j_gene: TRBJ1-2
len: 13
CDR3aa: CASSLAGVEVYTF

v_gene: TRBV7-8
j_gene: TRBJ2-1
len: 13
CDR3aa: CASSLNGRGEQFF

v_gene: TRBV7-9
j_gene: TRBJ1-1
len: 15
CDR3aa: CASSLGQVSNTEAFF

v_gene: TRBV28
j_gene: TRBJ1-1
len: 12
CDR3aa: CASRGTGLGAFF

v_gene: TRBV19
j_gene: TRBJ1-2
len: 14
CDR3aa: CASTPWEGERGYTF